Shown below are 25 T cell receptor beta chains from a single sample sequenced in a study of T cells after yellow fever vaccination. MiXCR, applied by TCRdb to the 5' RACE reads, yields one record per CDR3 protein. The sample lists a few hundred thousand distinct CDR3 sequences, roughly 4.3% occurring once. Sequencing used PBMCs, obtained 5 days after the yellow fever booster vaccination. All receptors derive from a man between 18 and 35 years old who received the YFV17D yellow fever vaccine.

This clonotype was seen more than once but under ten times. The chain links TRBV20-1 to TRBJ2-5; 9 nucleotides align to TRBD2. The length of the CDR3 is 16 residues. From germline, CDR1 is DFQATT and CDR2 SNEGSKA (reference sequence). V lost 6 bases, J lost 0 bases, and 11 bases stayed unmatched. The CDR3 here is CSALDPSGAYQETQYF. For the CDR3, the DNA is TGCAGTGCCCTAGACCCTAGCGGGGCGTACCAAGAGACCCAGTACTTC.

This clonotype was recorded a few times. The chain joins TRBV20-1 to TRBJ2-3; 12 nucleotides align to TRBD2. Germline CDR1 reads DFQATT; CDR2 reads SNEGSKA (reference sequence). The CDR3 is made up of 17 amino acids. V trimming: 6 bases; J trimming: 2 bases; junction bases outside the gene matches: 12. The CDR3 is CSATRPGLAGHTDTQYF. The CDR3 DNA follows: TGCAGTGCAACACGTCCGGGACTAGCGGGCCACACAGATACGCAGTATTTT.

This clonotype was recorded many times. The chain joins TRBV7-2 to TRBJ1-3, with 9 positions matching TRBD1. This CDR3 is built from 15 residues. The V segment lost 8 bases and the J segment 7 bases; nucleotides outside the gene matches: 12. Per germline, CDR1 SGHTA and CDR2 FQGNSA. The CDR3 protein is CASGRTGTGPNTIYF. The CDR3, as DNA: TGTGCCAGCGGCCGTACCGGGACAGGGCCCAACACCATATATTTT.

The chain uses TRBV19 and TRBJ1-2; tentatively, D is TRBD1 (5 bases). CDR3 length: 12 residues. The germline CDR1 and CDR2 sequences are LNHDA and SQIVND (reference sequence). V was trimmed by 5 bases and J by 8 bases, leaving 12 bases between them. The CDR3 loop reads CASSPSRDGYTF. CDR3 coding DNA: TGTGCCAGTAGTCCCTCCAGGGACGGCTACACCTTC.

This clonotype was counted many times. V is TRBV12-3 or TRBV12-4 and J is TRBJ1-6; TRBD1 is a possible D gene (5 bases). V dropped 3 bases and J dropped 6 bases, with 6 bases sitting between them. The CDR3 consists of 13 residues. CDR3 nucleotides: TGTGCCAGCAGTTTCGGGGCTAATTCACCCCTCCACTTT. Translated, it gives CASSFGANSPLHF.

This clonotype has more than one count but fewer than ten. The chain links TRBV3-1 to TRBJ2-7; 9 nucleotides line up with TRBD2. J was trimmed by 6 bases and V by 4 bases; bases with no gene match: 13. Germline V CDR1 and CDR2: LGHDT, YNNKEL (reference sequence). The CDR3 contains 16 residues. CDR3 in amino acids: CASSLGRLAGRGEQYF. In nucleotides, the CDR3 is TGTGCCAGCAGCCTGGGCAGGCTAGCGGGGAGAGGCGAGCAGTACTTC.

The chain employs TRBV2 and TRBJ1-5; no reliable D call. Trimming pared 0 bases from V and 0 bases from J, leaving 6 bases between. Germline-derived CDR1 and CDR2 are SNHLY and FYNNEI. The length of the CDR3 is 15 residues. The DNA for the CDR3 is TGTGCCAGCAGTGAAGCGCAGGCTAGCAATCAGCCCCAGCATTTT. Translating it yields CASSEAQASNQPQHF. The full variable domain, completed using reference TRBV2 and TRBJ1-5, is EPEVTQTPSHQVTQMGQEVILRCVPISNHLYFYWYRQILGQKVEFLVSFYNNEISEKSEIFDDQFSVERPDGSNFTLKIRSTKLEDSAMYFCASSEAQASNQPQHFGDGTRLSIL.

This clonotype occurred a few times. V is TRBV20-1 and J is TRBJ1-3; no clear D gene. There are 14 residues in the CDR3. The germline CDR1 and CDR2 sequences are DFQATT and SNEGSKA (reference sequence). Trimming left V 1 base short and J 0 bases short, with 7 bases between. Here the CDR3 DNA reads TGCAGTGCTAGAGTCGCAGTCTCTGGAAACACCATATATTTT. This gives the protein CSARVAVSGNTIYF.

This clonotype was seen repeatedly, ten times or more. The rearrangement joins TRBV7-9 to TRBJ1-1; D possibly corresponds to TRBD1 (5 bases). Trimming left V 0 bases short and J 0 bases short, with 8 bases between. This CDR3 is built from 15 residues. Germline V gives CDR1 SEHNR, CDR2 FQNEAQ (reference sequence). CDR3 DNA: TGTGCCAGCAGCTTAGCTATGGGGCTGAACACTGAAGCTTTCTTT. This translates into CASSLAMGLNTEAFF.

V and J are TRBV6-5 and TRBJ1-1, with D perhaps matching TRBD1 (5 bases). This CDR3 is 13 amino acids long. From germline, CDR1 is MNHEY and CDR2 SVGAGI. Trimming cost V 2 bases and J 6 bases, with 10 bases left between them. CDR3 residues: CASSYTRVAEAFF. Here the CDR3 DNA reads TGTGCCAGCAGTTACACCAGGGTGGCTGAAGCTTTCTTT.

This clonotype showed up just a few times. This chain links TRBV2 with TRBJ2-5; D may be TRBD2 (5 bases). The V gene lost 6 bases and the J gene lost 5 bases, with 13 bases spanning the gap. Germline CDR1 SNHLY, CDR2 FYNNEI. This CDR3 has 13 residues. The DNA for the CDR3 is TGTGCCAGCAGAAAGGGAGTATTTGAGACCCAGTACTTC. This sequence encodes CASRKGVFETQYF.

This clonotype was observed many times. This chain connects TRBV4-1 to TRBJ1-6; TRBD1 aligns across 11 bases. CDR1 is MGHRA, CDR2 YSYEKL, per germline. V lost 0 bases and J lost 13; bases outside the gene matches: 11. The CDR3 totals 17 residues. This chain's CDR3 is CASSQDAGQGAISPLHF. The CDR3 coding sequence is TGCGCCAGCAGCCAAGACGCCGGACAGGGGGCGATATCGCCCCTCCACTTT.

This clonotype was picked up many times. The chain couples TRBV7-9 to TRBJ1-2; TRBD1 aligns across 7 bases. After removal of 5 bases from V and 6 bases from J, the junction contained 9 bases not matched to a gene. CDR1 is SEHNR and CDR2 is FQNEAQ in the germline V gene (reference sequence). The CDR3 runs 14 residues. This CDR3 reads CASSHNDRAHGYTF. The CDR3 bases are TGTGCCAGCAGCCATAATGACAGGGCCCATGGCTACACCTTC.

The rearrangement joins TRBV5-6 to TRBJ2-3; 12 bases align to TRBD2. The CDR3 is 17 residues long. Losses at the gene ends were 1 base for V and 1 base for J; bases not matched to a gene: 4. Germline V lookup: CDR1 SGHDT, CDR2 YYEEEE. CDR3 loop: CASSLTSGGRGTDTQYF. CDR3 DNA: TGTGCCAGCAGCTTGACTAGCGGGGGGCGGGGCACAGATACGCAGTATTTT.

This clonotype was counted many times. The CDR3: CASSSQGGGANVLTF. For the CDR3, the DNA is TGTGCCAGCAGCTCCCAGGGGGGAGGGGCCAACGTCCTGACTTTC. This sequence joins TRBV7-9 and TRBJ2-6, with D possibly being TRBD1 (7 bases). There are 15 residues in the CDR3. Germline CDR1 SEHNR, CDR2 FQNEAQ (reference sequence). V dropped 4 bases and J dropped 4 bases, with 11 bases sitting between them.

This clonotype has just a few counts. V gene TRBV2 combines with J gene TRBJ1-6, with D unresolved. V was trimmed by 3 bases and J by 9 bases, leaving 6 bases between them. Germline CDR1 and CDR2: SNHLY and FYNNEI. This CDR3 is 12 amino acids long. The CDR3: CASSETPSPLHF. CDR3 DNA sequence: TGTGCCAGCAGTGAGACGCCTTCACCCCTCCACTTT.

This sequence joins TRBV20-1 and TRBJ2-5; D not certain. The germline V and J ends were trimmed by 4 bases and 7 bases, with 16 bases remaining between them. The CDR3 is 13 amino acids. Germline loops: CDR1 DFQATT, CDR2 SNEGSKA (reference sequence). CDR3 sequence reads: CSAKRPPLRTQYF. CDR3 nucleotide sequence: TGCAGTGCTAAACGTCCACCTTTACGGACCCAGTACTTC.

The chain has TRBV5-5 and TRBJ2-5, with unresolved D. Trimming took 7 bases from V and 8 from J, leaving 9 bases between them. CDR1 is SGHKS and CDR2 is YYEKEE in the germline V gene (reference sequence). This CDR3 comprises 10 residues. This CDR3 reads CASALTTQYF. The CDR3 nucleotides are TGTGCCAGCGCCCTGACCACCCAGTACTTC.

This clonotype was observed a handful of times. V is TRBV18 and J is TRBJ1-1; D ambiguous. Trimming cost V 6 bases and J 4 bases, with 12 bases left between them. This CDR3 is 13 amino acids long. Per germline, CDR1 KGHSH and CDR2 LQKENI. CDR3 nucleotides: TGTGCCAGCTCTCCTTACTTCGTCACTGAAGCTTTCTTT. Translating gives CASSPYFVTEAFF.

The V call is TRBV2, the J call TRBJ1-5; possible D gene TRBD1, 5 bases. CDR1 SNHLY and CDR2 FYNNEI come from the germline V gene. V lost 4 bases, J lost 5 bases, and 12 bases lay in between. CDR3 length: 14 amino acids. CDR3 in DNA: TGTGCCAGCAGTGCCAATTGGGGGGATCAGCCCCAGCATTTT. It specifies CASSANWGDQPQHF.

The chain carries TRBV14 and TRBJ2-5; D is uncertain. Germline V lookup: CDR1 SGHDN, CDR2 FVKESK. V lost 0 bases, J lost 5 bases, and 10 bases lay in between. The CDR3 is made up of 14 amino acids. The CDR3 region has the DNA TGTGCCAGCAGCCAAGATCCGGCGTGGGAGACCCAGTACTTC. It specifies CASSQDPAWETQYF.

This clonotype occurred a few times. The chain's CDR3 is CASSGDRVYEQYF. The CDR3 nucleotides are TGTGCCAGCTCCGGGGACAGGGTTTACGAGCAGTACTTC. The rearrangement uses TRBV6-2 or TRBV6-3 and TRBJ2-7; 9 bases align to TRBD1. Per germline, CDR1 MNHEY and CDR2 SVGEGT. The length of the CDR3 is 13 residues. J was trimmed by 4 bases and V by 8 bases; bases with no gene match: 6.

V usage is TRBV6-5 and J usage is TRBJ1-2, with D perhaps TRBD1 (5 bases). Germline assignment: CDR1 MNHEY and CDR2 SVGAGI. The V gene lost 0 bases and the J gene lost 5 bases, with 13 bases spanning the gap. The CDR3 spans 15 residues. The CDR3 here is CASSYSIGANYGYTF. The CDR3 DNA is TGTGCCAGCAGTTACTCGATAGGGGCCAATTATGGCTACACCTTC.

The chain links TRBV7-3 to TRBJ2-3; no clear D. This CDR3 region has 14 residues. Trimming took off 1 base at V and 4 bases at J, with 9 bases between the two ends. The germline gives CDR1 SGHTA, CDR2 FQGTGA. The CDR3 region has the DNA TGTGCCAGCAGCTTAATTCTGGGTGCAGATACGCAGTATTTT. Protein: CASSLILGADTQYF. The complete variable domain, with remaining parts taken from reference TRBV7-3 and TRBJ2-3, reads GAGVSQTPSNKVTEKGKYVELRCDPISGHTALYWYRQSLGQGPEFLIYFQGTGAADDSGLPNDRFFAVRPEGSVSTLKIQRTERGDSAVYLCASSLILGADTQYFGPGTRLTVL.

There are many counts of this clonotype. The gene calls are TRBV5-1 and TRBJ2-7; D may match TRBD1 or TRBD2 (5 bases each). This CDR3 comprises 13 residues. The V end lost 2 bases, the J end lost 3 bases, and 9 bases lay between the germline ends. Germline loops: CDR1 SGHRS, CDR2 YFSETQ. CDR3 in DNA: TGCGCCAGCAGCTTCGGGGCTATCTACGAGCAGTACTTC. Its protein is CASSFGAIYEQYF.